Sequencing of this T cell receptor beta chain was carried out in a study of blood T cell repertoires in COVID-19. Study information: Collection of acute and convalescent COVID-19 samples took place in the United States, Italy and Spain. PBMCs, B-cell-depleted T cells, or T cells provided the cDNA or gDNA that made up the material.

Trimming removed 3 bases from V and 2 bases from J; junction bases left unmatched: 5. Germline V CDR1 and CDR2: GTSNPN, SVGIG (reference sequence). This CDR3 region has 15 residues. In the authors' methods: It was from reference gene primer amplification that nucleated cell counts were estimated. The protocol was immunoSEQ multiplex PCR, while the TCRdb copy is restricted to in-frame clones and leaves out a portion. That table supplies the V and J calls and clone size; D and trimming were determined from the DNA. The sample consists of tens of thousands of clones, over 60% of them appearing once. The sequence was obtained from a human donor in a cohort sampled during active COVID-19. The chain uses TRBV30 and TRBJ1-5, with 9 bases matching TRBD1. Sequences were obtained from peripheral blood. CDR3 nucleotides: TGTGCCTGGAGCCCGGGACAGGGCGGCAATCAGCCCCAGCATTTT. Encoded protein: CAWSPGQGGNQPQHF.